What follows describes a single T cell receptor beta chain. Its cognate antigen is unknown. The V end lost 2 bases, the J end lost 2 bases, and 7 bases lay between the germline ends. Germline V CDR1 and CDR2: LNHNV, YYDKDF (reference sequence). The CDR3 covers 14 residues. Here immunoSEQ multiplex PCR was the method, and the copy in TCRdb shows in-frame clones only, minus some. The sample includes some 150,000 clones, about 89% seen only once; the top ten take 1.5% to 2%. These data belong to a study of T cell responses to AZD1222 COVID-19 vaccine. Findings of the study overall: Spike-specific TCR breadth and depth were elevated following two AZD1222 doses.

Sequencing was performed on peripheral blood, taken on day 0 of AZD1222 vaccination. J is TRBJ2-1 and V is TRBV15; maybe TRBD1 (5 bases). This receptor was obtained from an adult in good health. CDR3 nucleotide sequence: TGTGCCACCAGCAGACAGGGTACCTACAATGAGCAGTTCTTC. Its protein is CATSRQGTYNEQFF.